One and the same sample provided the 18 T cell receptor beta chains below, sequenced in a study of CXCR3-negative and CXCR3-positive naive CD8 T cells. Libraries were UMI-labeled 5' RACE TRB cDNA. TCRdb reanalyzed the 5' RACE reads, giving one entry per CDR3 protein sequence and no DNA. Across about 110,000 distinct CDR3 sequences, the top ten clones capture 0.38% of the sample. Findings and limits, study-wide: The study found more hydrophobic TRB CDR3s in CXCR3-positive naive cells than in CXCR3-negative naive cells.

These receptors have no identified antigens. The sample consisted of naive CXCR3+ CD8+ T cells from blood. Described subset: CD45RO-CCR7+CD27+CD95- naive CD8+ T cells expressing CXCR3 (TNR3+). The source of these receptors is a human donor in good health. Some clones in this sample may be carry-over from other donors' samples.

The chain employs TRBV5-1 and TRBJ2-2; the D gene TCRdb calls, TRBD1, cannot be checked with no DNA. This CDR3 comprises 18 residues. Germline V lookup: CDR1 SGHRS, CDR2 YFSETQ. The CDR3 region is CASSRDWPGDRGPGELFF. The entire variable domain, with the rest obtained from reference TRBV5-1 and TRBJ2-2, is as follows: KAGVTQTPRYLIKTRGQQVTLSCSPISGHRSVSWYQQTPGQGLQFLFEYFSETQRNKGNFPGRFSGRQFSNSRSEMNVSTLELGDSALYLCASSRDWPGDRGPGELFFGEGSRLTVL.

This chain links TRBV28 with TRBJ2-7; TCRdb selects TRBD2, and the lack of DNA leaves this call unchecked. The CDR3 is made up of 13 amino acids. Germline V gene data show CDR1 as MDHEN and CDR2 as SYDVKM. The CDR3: CASSWGPEGEQYF.

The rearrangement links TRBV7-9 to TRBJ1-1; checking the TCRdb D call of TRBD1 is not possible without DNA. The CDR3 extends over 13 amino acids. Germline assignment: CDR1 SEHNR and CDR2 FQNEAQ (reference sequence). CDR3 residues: CASSLTGRTEAFF. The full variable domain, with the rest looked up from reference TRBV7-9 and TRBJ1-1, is DTGVSQNPRHKITKRGQNVTFRCDPISEHNRLYWYRQTLGQGPEFLTYFQNEAQLEKSRLLSDRFSAERPKGSFSTLEIQRTEQGDSAMYLCASSLTGRTEAFFGQGTRLTVV.

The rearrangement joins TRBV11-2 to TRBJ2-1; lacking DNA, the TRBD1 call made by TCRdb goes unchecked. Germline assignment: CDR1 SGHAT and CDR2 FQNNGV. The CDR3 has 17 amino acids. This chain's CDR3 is CASSSLDRDRAHNEQFF.

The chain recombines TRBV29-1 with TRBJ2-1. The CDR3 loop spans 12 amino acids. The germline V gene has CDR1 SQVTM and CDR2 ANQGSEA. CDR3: CSVVPNYNEQFF.

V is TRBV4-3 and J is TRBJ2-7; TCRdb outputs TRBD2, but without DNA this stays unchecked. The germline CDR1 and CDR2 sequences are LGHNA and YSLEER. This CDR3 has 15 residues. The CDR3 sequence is CASSHLTGSTYEQYF.

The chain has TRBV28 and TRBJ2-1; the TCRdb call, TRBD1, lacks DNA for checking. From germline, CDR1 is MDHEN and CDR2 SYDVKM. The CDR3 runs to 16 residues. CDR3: CASTPVGDRGYNEQFF.

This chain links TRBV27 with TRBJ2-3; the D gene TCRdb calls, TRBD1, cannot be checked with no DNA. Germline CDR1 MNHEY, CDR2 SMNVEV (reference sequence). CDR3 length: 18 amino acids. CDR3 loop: CASSFSGTENFWGYTQYF.

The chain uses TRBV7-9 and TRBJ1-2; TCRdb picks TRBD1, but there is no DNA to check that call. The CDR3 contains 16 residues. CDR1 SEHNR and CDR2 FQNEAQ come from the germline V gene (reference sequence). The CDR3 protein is CASSTGTGVLNYGYTF.

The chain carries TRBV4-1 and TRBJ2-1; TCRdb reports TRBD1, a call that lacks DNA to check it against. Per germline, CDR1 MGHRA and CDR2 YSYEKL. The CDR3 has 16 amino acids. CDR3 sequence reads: CASSQDRGTGNNEQFF.

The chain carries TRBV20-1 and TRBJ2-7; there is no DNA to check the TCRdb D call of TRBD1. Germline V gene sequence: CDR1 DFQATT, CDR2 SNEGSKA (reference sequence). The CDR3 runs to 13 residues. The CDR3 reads CSARQGVSYEQYF.

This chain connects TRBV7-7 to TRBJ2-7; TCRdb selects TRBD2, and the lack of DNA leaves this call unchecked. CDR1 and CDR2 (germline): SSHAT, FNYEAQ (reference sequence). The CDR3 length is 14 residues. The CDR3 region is CASSSLAAPYEQYF.

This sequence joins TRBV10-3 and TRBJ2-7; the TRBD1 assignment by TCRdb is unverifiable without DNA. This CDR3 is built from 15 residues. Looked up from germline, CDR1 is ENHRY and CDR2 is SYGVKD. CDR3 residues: CAIRDPEKGAWEQYF.

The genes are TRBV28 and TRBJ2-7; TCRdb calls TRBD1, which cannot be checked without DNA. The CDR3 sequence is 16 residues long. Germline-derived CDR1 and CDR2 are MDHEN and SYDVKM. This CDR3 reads CASSPRPGRKSYEQYF.

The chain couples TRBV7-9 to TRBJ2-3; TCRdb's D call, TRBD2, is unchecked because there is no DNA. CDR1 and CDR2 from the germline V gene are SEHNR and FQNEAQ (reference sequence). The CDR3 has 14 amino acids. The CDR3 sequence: CASRGGGYTDTQYF.

CDR3 in amino acids: CASSQRVSTDTQYF. The rearrangement joins TRBV4-3 to TRBJ2-3. Germline V gene sequence: CDR1 LGHNA, CDR2 YSLEER. The CDR3 has 14 amino acids.

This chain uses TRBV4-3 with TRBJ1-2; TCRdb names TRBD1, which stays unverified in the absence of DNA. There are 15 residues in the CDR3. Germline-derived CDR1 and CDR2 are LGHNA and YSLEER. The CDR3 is CASSQERGNNYGYTF.

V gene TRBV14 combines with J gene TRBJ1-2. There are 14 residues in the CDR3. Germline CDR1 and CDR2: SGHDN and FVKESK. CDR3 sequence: CASSLGAVTDSYTF.